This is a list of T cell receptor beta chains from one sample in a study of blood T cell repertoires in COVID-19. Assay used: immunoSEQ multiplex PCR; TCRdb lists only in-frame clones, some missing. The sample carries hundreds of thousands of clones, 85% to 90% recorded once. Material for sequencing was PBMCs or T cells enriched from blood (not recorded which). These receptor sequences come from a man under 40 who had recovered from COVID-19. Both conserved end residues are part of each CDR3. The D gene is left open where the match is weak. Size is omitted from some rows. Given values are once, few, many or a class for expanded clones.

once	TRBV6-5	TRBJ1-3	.	CASRTGYSSGNTIYF	TGTGCCAGCAGAACAGGTTACTCCTCTGGAAACACCATATATTTT
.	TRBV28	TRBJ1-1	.	CASSLQGNTEAFF	TGTGCCAGCAGTTTACAGGGAAACACTGAAGCTTTCTTT
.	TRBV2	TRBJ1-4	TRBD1	CASSEGQLNEKLFF	TGTGCCAGCAGTGAGGGACAGCTAAATGAAAAACTGTTTTTT
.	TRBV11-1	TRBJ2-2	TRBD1	CASSLAMTGKTGELFF	TGTGCCAGCAGCTTAGCGATGACAGGGAAGACCGGGGAGCTGTTTTTT
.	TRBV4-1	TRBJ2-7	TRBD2	CASSQVAGGSLYEQYF	TGCGCCAGCAGCCAAGTGGCGGGAGGGTCACTCTACGAGCAGTACTTC
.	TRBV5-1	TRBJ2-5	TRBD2	CASRTSGRAPETQYF	TGCGCCAGCCGGACTAGCGGGAGGGCCCCTGAGACCCAGTACTTC
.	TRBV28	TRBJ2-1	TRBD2	CASSYLAVGEQFF	TGTGCCAGCAGTTACCTAGCGGTAGGTGAGCAGTTCTTC
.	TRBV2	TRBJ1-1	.	CASIEGPGRGAFF	TGTGCCTCGATAGAGGGTCCGGGGAGGGGAGCTTTCTTT
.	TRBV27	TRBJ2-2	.	CASSLGQGGGTGELFF	TGTGCCAGCAGTTTGGGGCAGGGGGGTGGGACCGGGGAGCTGTTTTTT
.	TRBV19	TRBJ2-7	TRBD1	CASSRPGQGLSEQYF	TGTGCCAGTAGTAGACCGGGACAGGGACTTTCTGAGCAGTACTTC
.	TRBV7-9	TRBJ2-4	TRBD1	CASSFTGAAKNIQYF	TGTGCCAGCAGCTTCACAGGGGCGGCCAAAAACATTCAGTACTTC
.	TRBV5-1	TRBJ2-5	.	CASSGGGGETQYF	TGCGCCAGCAGCGGAGGAGGGGGCGAGACCCAGTACTTC
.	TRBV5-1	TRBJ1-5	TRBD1	CASSPTGNDQPQHF	TGCGCCAGCAGCCCGACAGGGAACGATCAGCCCCAGCATTTT
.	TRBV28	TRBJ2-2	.	CASTPGGLAKNTGELFF	TGTGCCAGCACCCCGGGTGGCCTAGCGAAGAACACCGGGGAGCTGTTTTTT
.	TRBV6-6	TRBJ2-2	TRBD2	CASRSSGRVVGELFF	TGTGCCAGCAGATCTAGCGGGAGGGTGGTCGGGGAGCTGTTTTTT
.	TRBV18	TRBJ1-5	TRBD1	CASSPSQGPSNQPQHF	TGTGCCAGCTCACCGTCACAGGGGCCTTCCAATCAGCCCCAGCATTTT
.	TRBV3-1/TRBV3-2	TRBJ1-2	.	CASSQGTRMNYGYTF	TGTGCCAGCAGCCAGGGGACAAGAATGAACTATGGCTACACCTTC
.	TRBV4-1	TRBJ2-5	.	CASSQGPLGLQETQYF	TGCGCCAGCAGCCAAGGGCCCCTTGGACTACAAGAGACCCAGTACTTC
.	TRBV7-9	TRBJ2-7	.	CASSLAASSYEQYF	TGTGCCAGCAGCTTAGCGGCAAGCTCCTACGAGCAGTACTTC
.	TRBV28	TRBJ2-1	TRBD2	CASTPRGAGGRFEQFF	TGTGCCAGCACACCCCGTGGGGCGGGAGGGCGATTTGAGCAGTTCTTC
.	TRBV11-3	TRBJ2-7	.	CASSPTQGTEQYF	TGTGCCAGCAGCCCGACGCAGGGGACCGAGCAGTACTTC
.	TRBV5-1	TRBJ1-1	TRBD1	CASSWGQGNTEAFF	TGCGCCAGCAGCTGGGGACAGGGTAACACTGAAGCTTTCTTT
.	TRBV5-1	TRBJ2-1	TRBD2	CASSLGLAGNFYNEQFF	TGCGCCAGCAGCTTGGGACTAGCGGGAAATTTCTACAATGAGCAGTTCTTC
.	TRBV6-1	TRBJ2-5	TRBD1	CASSENWTGGSGAIGETQYF	TGTGCCAGCAGTGAAAACTGGACAGGGGGCAGCGGGGCGATAGGGGAGACCCAGTACTTC
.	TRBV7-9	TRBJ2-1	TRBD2	CASRKSGSNEQFF	TGTGCCAGCAGAAAGAGCGGGAGCAATGAGCAGTTCTTC
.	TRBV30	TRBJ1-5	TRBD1	CAWGSGQGWLQF	TGTGCCTGGGGCTCGGGACAGGGGTGGCTTCAGTTT
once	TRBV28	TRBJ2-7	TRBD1	CASKGQGAYEQYF	TGTGCCAGCAAGGGACAGGGGGCCTACGAGCAGTACTTC
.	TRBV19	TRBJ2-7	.	CATQMGPGYEQYF	TGTGCCACCCAGATGGGGCCCGGGTACGAGCAGTACTTC
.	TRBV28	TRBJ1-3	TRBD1	CASSSRDRGYSGNTIYF	TGTGCCAGCAGTAGCCGGGACAGGGGGTACTCTGGAAACACCATATATTTT